The 6 T cell receptor beta chains in this list originate from one sample, sequenced in a study of T cells in Graves' hyperthyroidism and ophthalmopathy. RNA transcripts provided the source from which TCR beta CDR3 regions were amplified. Carried out on the TCR CDR3, a first-round RT-PCR used the HTBI primer set. One entry per CDR3 protein results from TCRdb running MiXCR on the multiplex PCR reads. Among fewer than 110,000 distinct CDR3 sequences listed, about 45% were seen once. The sample was blood. The origin of the receptors is a man aged 35-49 years with Graves' hyperthyroidism.

This clonotype has a count of ten or more. This chain joins TRBV10-3 and TRBJ2-7; 10 nucleotides agree with TRBD1. CDR1 and CDR2 (germline): ENHRY, SYGVKD. This CDR3 comprises 15 residues. Trimming removed 0 bases from V and 3 bases from J; junction bases left unmatched: 2. DNA for the CDR3: TGTGCCATCAGTGAGTCTAGGACAGGGGGCTACGAGCAGTACTTC. Amino acids: CAISESRTGGYEQYF.

This clonotype came up many times. This chain connects TRBV7-9 to TRBJ1-2; D gene ambiguous. Germline-derived CDR1 and CDR2 are SEHNR and FQNEAQ (reference sequence). The CDR3 has 12 residues. Trimming removed 3 bases from V and 4 bases from J, with 6 bases in between. The CDR3 here is CASSFYSYGYTF. CDR3 nucleotide sequence: TGTGCCAGCAGCTTCTACAGCTATGGCTACACCTTC.

Worth noting for this clonotype: A read error may account for a junction end that differs from germline. Here the CDR3 DNA reads TGTGCCAACAGCTACCGACTATCCCAAGAGACCCAGTGCTTC. Protein sequence: CANSYRLSQETQCF. This chain joins TRBV7-8 and TRBJ2-5, with a tentative D call TRBD2 (5 bases). This CDR3 spans 14 amino acids. CDR1 and CDR2 from the germline V gene are SGHVS and FQNEAQ.

This clonotype was seen only a few times. The genes are TRBV3-1 and TRBJ1-1; perhaps TRBD1 as D (6 bases). This CDR3 has 12 amino acids. The germline V and J ends were trimmed by 5 bases and 8 bases, with 12 bases remaining between them. From germline, CDR1 is LGHDT and CDR2 YNNKEL (reference sequence). CDR3 DNA: TGTGCCAGCAGCGTACCCGGGACAGAAGCTTTCTTT. As protein: CASSVPGTEAFF.

The sample holds a few counts of this clonotype. A much larger clonotype is one base distant, so this may be a read error. The CDR3 does not close with the conserved phenylalanine or tryptophan, likely indicating a read error. This sequence joins TRBV6-1 and TRBJ2-1; D gene ambiguous. The CDR3 has 11 residues. Per germline, CDR1 MNHNS and CDR2 SASEGT. The V end was cut by 5 bases, the J end by 7 bases, with 6 bases between. The CDR3 loop is CASSTRNEQFL. CDR3 sequence (DNA): TGTGCCAGCAGTACGAGGAATGAGCAGTTCCTC.

In its sample, this clonotype was seen many times. For the CDR3, the DNA is TGCGCCAGCAGCCCTAGCCCCCGGACAGGGGATGAAGCTTTCTTT. Protein product: CASSPSPRTGDEAFF. The chain joins TRBV5-1 to TRBJ1-1; 9 bases match TRBD1. V trimming: 4 bases; J trimming: 7 bases; junction bases outside the gene matches: 11. Looked up from germline, CDR1 is SGHRS and CDR2 is YFSETQ. The CDR3 consists of 15 residues.